The entry below describes one T cell receptor (beta chain). Antigen specificity is unknown. In each case, RNA was isolated and then reverse transcribed into cDNA as the sequencing template. Profiled with immunoSEQ multiplex PCR; TCRdb holds only in-frame clones, not every one. The sample consists of roughly 150,000 clones, more than 40% of them appearing once. The data belong to a study of CD8+ T cells in alopecia areata. V gave up 4 bases and J gave up 2 bases; unmatched junction bases: 6. CDR1 LGHNT and CDR2 FRNRAP come from the germline V gene. The CDR3 is 15 residues long. Whole-study results and caveats: Lesional scalp displayed greater clonality than normal scalp, most notably in alopecia totalis/universalis.

The sample was CD4+ T cells sorted from blood. The TCR was taken from a human donor with alopecia areata. The rearrangement joins TRBV12-5 to TRBJ2-3; 7 bases fit TRBD2. The CDR3 spells CASGSSAGITDTQYF. The CDR3 bases are TGTGCTAGTGGTTCCTCAGCGGGGATCACAGATACGCAGTATTTT.